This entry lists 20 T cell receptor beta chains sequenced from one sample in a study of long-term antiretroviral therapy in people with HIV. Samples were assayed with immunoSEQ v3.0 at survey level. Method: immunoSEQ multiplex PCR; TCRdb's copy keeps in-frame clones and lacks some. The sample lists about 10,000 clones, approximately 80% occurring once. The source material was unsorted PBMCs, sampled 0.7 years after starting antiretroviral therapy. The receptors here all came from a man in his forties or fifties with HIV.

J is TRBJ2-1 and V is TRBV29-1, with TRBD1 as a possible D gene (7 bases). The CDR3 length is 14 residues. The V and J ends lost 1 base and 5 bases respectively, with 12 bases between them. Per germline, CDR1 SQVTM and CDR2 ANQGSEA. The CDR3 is CSVEGGDSDNEQFF. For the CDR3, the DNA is TGCAGCGTTGAAGGGGGGGACAGCGACAATGAGCAGTTCTTC.

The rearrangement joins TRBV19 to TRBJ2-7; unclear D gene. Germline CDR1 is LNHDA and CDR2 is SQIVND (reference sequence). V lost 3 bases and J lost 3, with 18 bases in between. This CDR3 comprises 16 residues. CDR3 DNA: TGTGCCAGTAGTATGAGTCCTACGTTTGGAGACTACGAGCAGTACTTC. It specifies CASSMSPTFGDYEQYF.

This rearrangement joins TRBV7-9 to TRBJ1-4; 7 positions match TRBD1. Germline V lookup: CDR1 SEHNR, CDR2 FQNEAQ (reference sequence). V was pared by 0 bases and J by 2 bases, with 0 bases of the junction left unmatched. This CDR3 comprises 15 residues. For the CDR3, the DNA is TGTGCCAGCAGCTTAGCGACAGGGACTAATGAAAAACTGTTTTTT. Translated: CASSLATGTNEKLFF.

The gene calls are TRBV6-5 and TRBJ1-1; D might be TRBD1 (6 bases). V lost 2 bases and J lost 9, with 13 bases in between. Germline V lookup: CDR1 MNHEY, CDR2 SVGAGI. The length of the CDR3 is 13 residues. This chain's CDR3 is CASSYRGDSKAFF. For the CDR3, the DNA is TGTGCCAGCAGTTACAGGGGGGATTCTAAAGCTTTCTTT.

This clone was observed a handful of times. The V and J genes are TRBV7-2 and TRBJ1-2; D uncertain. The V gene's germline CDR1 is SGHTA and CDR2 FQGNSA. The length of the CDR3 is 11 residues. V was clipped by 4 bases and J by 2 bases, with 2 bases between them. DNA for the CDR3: TGTGCCAGCAGCTACAACTATGGCTACACCTTC. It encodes CASSYNYGYTF.

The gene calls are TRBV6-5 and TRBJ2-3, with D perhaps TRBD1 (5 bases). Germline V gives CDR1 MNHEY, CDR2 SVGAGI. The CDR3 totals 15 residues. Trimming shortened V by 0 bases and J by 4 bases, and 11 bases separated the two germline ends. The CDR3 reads CASSYSIVGADTQYF. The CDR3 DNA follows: TGTGCCAGCAGTTACTCGATTGTAGGGGCAGATACGCAGTATTTT.

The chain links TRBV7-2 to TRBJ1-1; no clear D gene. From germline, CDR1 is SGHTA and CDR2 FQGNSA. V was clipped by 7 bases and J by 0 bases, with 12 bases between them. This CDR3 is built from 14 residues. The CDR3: CASTPTNLNTEAFF. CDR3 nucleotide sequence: TGTGCCAGCACCCCTACTAACTTGAACACTGAAGCTTTCTTT.

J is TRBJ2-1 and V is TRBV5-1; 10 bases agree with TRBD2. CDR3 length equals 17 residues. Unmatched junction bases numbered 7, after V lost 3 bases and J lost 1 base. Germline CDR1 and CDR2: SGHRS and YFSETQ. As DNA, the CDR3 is TGCGCCAGCAGCTCGGGACTAGCGTTTGGGTCCTACAATGAGCAGTTCTTC. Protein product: CASSSGLAFGSYNEQFF.

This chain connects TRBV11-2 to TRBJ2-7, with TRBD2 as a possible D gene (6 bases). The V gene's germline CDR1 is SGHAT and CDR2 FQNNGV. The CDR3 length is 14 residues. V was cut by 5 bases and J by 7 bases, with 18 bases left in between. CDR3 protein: CASSRDLGMREQYF. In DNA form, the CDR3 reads TGTGCCAGCAGCCGGGACTTGGGCATGAGGGAGCAGTACTTC.

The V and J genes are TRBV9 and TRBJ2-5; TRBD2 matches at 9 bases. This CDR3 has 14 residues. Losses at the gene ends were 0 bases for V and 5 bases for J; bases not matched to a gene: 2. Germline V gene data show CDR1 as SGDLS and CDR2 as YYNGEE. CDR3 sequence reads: CASSVGAGGETQYF. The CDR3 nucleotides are TGTGCCAGCAGCGTAGGGGCGGGGGGGGAGACCCAGTACTTC.

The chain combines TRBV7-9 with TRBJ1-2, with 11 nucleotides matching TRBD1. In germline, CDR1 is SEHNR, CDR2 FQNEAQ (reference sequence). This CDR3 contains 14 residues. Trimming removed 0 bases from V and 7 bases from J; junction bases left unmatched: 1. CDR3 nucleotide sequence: TGTGCCAGCAGCTTAGCGGACAGGGGGCTTGGCTACACCTTC. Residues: CASSLADRGLGYTF. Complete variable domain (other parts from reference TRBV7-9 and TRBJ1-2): DTGVSQNPRHKITKRGQNVTFRCDPISEHNRLYWYRQTLGQGPEFLTYFQNEAQLEKSRLLSDRFSAERPKGSFSTLEIQRTEQGDSAMYLCASSLADRGLGYTFGSGTRLTVV.

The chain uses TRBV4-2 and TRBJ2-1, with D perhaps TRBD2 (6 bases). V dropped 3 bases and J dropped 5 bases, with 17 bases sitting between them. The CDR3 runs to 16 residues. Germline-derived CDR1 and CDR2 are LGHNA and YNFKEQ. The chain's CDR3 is CASSHSGRAGNNEQFF. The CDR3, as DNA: TGTGCCAGCAGCCACAGCGGCAGGGCGGGGAACAATGAGCAGTTCTTC.

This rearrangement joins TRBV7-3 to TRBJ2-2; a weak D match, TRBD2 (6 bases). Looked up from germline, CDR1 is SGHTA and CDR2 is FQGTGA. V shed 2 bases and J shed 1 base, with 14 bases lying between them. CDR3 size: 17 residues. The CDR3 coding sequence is TGTGCCAGCAGCTTATGGCCGGGACTTGTGAACACCGGGGAGCTGTTTTTT. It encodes CASSLWPGLVNTGELFF.

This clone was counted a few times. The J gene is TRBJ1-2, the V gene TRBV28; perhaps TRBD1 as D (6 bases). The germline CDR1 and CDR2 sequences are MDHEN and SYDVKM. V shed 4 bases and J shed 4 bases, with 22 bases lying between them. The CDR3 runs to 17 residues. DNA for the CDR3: TGTGCCAGCAGTTCTGAAAAACAGGGACCGATTTTCTATGGCTACACCTTC. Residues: CASSSEKQGPIFYGYTF.

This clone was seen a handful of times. The DNA of the CDR3 is TGTGCCATGGGACGGATAAGCAATCAGCCCCAGCATTTT. This encodes CAMGRISNQPQHF. The chain links TRBV2 to TRBJ1-5; weak D call: TRBD1 (5 bases). Germline CDR1 reads SNHLY; CDR2 reads FYNNEI. V lost 10 bases to trimming and J lost 1 base, with 11 bases between them. This CDR3 contains 13 residues.

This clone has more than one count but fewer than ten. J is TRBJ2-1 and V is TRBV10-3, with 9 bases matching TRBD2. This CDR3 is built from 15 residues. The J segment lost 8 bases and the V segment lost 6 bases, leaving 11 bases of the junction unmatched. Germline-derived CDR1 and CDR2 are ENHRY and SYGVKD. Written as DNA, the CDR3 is TGTGCCATCAGCCAGACTAGCGGCCTAGACGATGAGCAGTTCTTC. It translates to CAISQTSGLDDEQFF.

This CDR3 is CASSLAPGGSSGANVLTF. Here the CDR3 DNA reads TGTGCCAGCAGCTTAGCGCCAGGAGGGAGCTCTGGGGCCAACGTCCTGACTTTC. The chain employs TRBV7-6 and TRBJ2-6; a possible D gene is TRBD2 (6 bases). The CDR3 consists of 18 residues. Germline CDR1 SGHVS, CDR2 FNYEAQ. The V end was cut by 0 bases, the J end by 0 bases, with 12 bases between.

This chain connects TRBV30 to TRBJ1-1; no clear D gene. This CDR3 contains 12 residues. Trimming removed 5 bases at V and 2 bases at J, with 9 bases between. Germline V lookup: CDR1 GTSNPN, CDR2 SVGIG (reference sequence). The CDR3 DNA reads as TGTGCCTGGGCGAAGGGAAACACTGAAGCTTTCTTT. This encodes CAWAKGNTEAFF.

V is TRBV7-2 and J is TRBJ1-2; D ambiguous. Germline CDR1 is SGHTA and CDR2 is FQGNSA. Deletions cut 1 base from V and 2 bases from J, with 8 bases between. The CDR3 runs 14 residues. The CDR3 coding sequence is TGTGCCAGCAGCTTAGTCCCGGAGAACTATGGCTACACCTTC. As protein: CASSLVPENYGYTF.

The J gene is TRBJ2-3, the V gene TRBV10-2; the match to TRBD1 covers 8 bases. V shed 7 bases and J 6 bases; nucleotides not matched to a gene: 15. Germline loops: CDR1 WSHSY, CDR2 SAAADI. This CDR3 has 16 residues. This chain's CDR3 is CASNTPEQGELDTQYF. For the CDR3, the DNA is TGCGCCAGCAATACCCCGGAACAGGGGGAATTGGATACGCAGTATTTT.